What follows are 28 T cell receptor beta chains derived from one specimen sequenced in a study of human T cells and chemical hapten exposure. Via MiXCR, TCRdb re-called the RACE reads, giving one row per CDR3 protein. The repertoire has some 110,000 distinct CDR3 sequences, roughly a third of them found once; the top ten carry 2.5% to 3.5%. The time point denotes: patch test 3, about 24 weeks after DPC sensitization. Treatment: therapeutic diphenylcyclopropenone sensitization with weekly scalp DPC. Material: whole blood, obtained in connection with sensitization to the hapten diphenylcyclopropenone (DPC). These receptors were obtained from a middle-aged man with alopecia areata. Some clones in this sample may be carry-over from other donors' samples.

This clonotype turned up a few times. The chain carries TRBV12-3 or TRBV12-4 and TRBJ2-1; D is unclear. V was trimmed by 1 base and J by 0 bases, leaving 4 bases between them. This CDR3 comprises 14 residues. The CDR3 spells CASSLEYSYNEQFF. In DNA, the CDR3 is TGTGCCAGCAGTTTAGAGTACTCCTACAATGAGCAGTTCTTC.

This clonotype has a handful of counts. The chain links TRBV12-3 or TRBV12-4 to TRBJ2-7; possibly TRBD1 for D (6 bases). V lost 3 bases and J lost 3, with 9 bases in between. This CDR3 comprises 13 residues. The CDR3 nucleotides are TGTGCCAGCAGTTTGGGGGCAGACTACGAGCAGTACGTC. Protein sequence: CASSLGADYEQYV.

This clonotype was seen only a few times. The J gene is TRBJ2-3, the V gene TRBV14; TRBD2 matches 7 bases. Losses at the gene ends were 3 bases for V and 2 bases for J; bases not matched to a gene: 5. CDR1 SGHDN and CDR2 FVKESK come from the germline V gene. There are 15 residues in the CDR3. This CDR3 is CASSQLAEITDTQYF. The CDR3 DNA reads as TGTGCCAGCAGCCAGCTAGCGGAAATCACAGATACGCAGTATTTT.

This clonotype was observed a handful of times. The chain carries TRBV18 and TRBJ2-7; maybe TRBD2 (6 bases). CDR1 and CDR2 from the germline V gene are KGHSH and LQKENI. The CDR3 totals 13 residues. V shed 6 bases and J shed 7 bases, with 16 bases lying between them. CDR3: CASSPVGGGEQYF. The CDR3 DNA reads as TGTGCCAGCTCCCCAGTCGGGGGTGGTGAGCAGTACTTC.

This clonotype has only a few counts. CDR3: CASSRRLATEAFF. In nucleotides, the CDR3 is TGTGCCAGCAGCAGGAGGCTGGCCACTGAAGCTTTCTTT. The gene calls are TRBV7-9 and TRBJ1-1; D not resolved. Germline V CDR1 and CDR2: SEHNR, FQNEAQ (reference sequence). Trimming removed 5 bases at V and 4 bases at J, with 11 bases between. The CDR3 contains 13 residues.

V is TRBV27 and J is TRBJ2-1, with 10 bases aligning to TRBD1. CDR3 length: 15 residues. The germline gives CDR1 MNHEY, CDR2 SMNVEV (reference sequence). Losses at the gene ends were 4 bases for V and 1 base for J; bases not matched to a gene: 1. DNA for the CDR3: TGTGCCAGCAGTTCGGGACAGGGGTCCTACAATGAGCAGTTCTTC. Translated, it gives CASSSGQGSYNEQFF.

The CDR3 sequence: CAWSNQGHLFSQFF. For the CDR3, the DNA is TGTGCCTGGAGTAATCAGGGCCATTTATTCTCCCAGTTCTTC. The chain couples TRBV30 to TRBJ2-1, with D possibly being TRBD1 (5 bases). V lost 2 bases and J 13 bases, leaving 21 bases between the germline ends. The CDR3 contains 14 residues. CDR1 GTSNPN and CDR2 SVGIG come from the germline V gene (reference sequence).

The V gene is TRBV2, the J gene TRBJ2-1; TRBD2 aligns across 10 bases. CDR3 length: 15 amino acids. Germline assignment: CDR1 SNHLY and CDR2 FYNNEI. V trimming: 3 bases; J trimming: 6 bases; junction bases outside the gene matches: 5. This chain's CDR3 is CASSDRLAGVNEQFF. CDR3 DNA: TGTGCCAGCAGTGATCGGCTAGCGGGAGTCAATGAGCAGTTCTTC.

The V gene is TRBV12-3 or TRBV12-4, the J gene TRBJ2-2; tentatively, D is TRBD1 or TRBD2 (5 bases each). V gave up 3 bases and J gave up 2 bases, with 13 bases separating them. CDR3 length equals 16 residues. The CDR3 loop is CASSFRDPPNTGELFF. The CDR3 DNA is TGTGCCAGCAGTTTTAGGGACCCACCAAACACCGGGGAGCTGTTTTTT.

There are a few counts of this clonotype. V gene TRBV12-3 or TRBV12-4 combines with J gene TRBJ2-1, with 8 nucleotides matching TRBD2. The V and J ends lost 7 bases and 8 bases, in that order; junction bases with no gene match: 13. This CDR3 has 15 residues. Here the CDR3 reads CASNPYGLAVYEQFF. The CDR3 DNA sequence: TGTGCCAGCAACCCTTACGGACTAGCCGTTTATGAGCAGTTCTTC.

This clonotype was seen a handful of times. The V and J genes are TRBV3-1 and TRBJ1-3, with D perhaps matching TRBD1 (5 bases). The CDR3 sequence is 15 residues long. V lost 1 base, J lost 1 base, and 8 bases lay in between. CDR1 and CDR2 (germline): LGHDT, YNNKEL (reference sequence). CDR3: CASSQAGRSGNTIYF. CDR3 DNA sequence: TGTGCCAGCAGCCAAGCAGGGAGGTCTGGAAACACCATATATTTT.

The table lists this clonotype with a few counts. The chain joins TRBV28 to TRBJ2-3; 13 bases agree with TRBD2. This CDR3 has 19 amino acids. The V segment lost 6 bases and the J segment 4 bases; nucleotides outside the gene matches: 16. CDR1 is MDHEN, CDR2 SYDVKM, per germline. This CDR3 is CASSSGLAGELWEADTQYF. The CDR3 DNA reads as TGTGCCAGCAGCTCAGGACTAGCGGGAGAATTATGGGAGGCAGATACGCAGTATTTT.

The chain carries TRBV10-3 and TRBJ1-4, with D unclear. The CDR3 has 13 amino acids. The V end lost 2 bases, the J end lost 2 bases, and 3 bases lay between the germline ends. Germline lookup yields CDR1 ENHRY and CDR2 SYGVKD. Written as DNA, the CDR3 is TGTGCCATCAGTGAGGGGACTAATGAAAAACTGTTTTTT. It translates to CAISEGTNEKLFF.

This clonotype showed up just a few times. The chain links TRBV2 to TRBJ1-5; 10 bases align to TRBD1. From germline, CDR1 is SNHLY and CDR2 FYNNEI. This CDR3 contains 14 residues. V was pared by 8 bases and J by 6 bases, with 7 bases of the junction left unmatched. The DNA for the CDR3 is TGTGCCAGCGAACCGGGACAGGGGATTCAGCCCCAGCATTTT. This translates into CASEPGQGIQPQHF.

This clonotype was seen more than once but under ten times. The chain joins TRBV7-9 to TRBJ1-1; perhaps TRBD1 as D (6 bases). Trimming removed 9 bases from V and 3 bases from J, with 11 bases in between. The CDR3 runs to 12 residues. Germline loops: CDR1 SEHNR, CDR2 FQNEAQ (reference sequence). As DNA, the CDR3 is TGTGCCAGTAACAGGGTTGACACTGAAGCTTTCTTT. This encodes CASNRVDTEAFF.

This clonotype was seen more than once but under ten times. The chain couples TRBV29-1 to TRBJ2-2, with 15 bases that match TRBD2. V was pared by 4 bases and J by 4 bases, with 1 base of the junction left unmatched. This CDR3 region has 15 residues. Germline CDR1 SQVTM, CDR2 ANQGSEA. CDR3 nucleotide sequence: TGCAGCGTTGGGACTAGCGGGAGGGGCACCGGGGAGCTGTTTTTT. This translates into CSVGTSGRGTGELFF.

The rearrangement joins TRBV6-5 to TRBJ1-2; 7 bases align to TRBD1. The CDR3 runs 13 residues. CDR1 MNHEY and CDR2 SVGAGI come from the germline V gene. CDR3 region: CALVQGQNYGYTF. The CDR3, as DNA: TGTGCTTTAGTTCAGGGACAGAACTATGGCTACACCTTC.

The genes are TRBV6-6 and TRBJ2-2, with no clear D. Germline V gene sequence: CDR1 MNHNY, CDR2 SVGAGI (reference sequence). The CDR3 loop spans 11 amino acids. Trimming took 7 bases from V and 6 from J, leaving 6 bases between them. In DNA, the CDR3 is TGTGCCAGCAATCGGCCCGGGGAGCTGTTTTTT. It yields the protein CASNRPGELFF.

The CDR3 sequence is CASSFPGTGGEETQYF. Written as DNA, the CDR3 is TGTGCCAGCAGTTTCCCCGGGACAGGGGGCGAGGAGACCCAGTACTTC. The genes are TRBV2 and TRBJ2-5; 12 nucleotides agree with TRBD1. The V gene end was trimmed by 5 bases and the J gene end by 5 bases; junction bases not matched to a gene: 9. The CDR3 loop spans 16 amino acids. Germline assignment: CDR1 SNHLY and CDR2 FYNNEI.

The V gene is TRBV7-2, the J gene TRBJ1-4; 7 bases map to TRBD1. The V gene end was trimmed by 5 bases and the J gene end by 7 bases; junction bases not matched to a gene: 7. The CDR3 runs 14 residues. Germline V gene lookup returns CDR1 SGHTA and CDR2 FQGNSA. Here the CDR3 DNA reads TGTGCCAGCAGCCGAGGGGGCGGGGGTGAAAAACTGTTTTTT. Its protein is CASSRGGGGEKLFF.

The chain combines TRBV29-1 with TRBJ2-1, with D tentatively TRBD1 (7 bases). From germline, CDR1 is SQVTM and CDR2 ANQGSEA. The V and J ends lost 7 bases and 5 bases respectively, with 21 bases between them. This CDR3 comprises 15 residues. The CDR3 region has the DNA TGCAGCGGTCTAAGAGGGGGCGGAGGGGACAATGAGCAGTTCTTC. It encodes CSGLRGGGGDNEQFF.

V is TRBV3-1 and J is TRBJ2-7; D uncertain. This CDR3 contains 14 residues. V shed 2 bases and J shed 0 bases, with 8 bases lying between them. In germline, CDR1 is LGHDT, CDR2 YNNKEL (reference sequence). CDR3 region: CASSQSGSSYEQYF. For the CDR3, the DNA is TGTGCCAGCAGCCAAAGTGGTAGCTCCTACGAGCAGTACTTC.

The chain is built from TRBV4-1 and TRBJ1-5, with D tentatively TRBD1 (6 bases). CDR3 length: 18 residues. Germline CDR1 and CDR2: MGHRA and YSYEKL. Trimming stripped 0 bases from V and 3 bases from J, with 18 bases between. CDR3 loop: CASSQDNGDRIYNQPQHF. The CDR3 DNA reads as TGCGCCAGCAGCCAAGATAACGGTGACAGGATTTACAATCAGCCCCAGCATTTT.

This clonotype has only a few counts. The chain is built from TRBV29-1 and TRBJ2-7, with a weak D call TRBD1 (5 bases). V lost 4 bases and J 2 bases, leaving 9 bases between the germline ends. CDR3 length equals 12 residues. Germline V gene data show CDR1 as SQVTM and CDR2 as ANQGSEA. The CDR3 protein is CSVVVTAYEQYV. The CDR3 DNA is TGCAGCGTTGTCGTGACAGCCTACGAGCAGTACGTC.

This chain connects TRBV6-5 to TRBJ1-6, with D hard to call. Trimming took off 2 bases at V and 5 bases at J, with 4 bases between the two ends. The germline V gene encodes CDR1 MNHEY and CDR2 SVGAGI. CDR3 length: 13 amino acids. CDR3: CASSYRDNSPLHF. The CDR3 DNA follows: TGTGCCAGCAGTTACCGAGATAATTCACCCCTCCACTTT.

The chain couples TRBV6-1 to TRBJ2-3; D is ambiguous. CDR1 and CDR2 from the germline V gene are MNHNS and SASEGT. The CDR3 runs 13 residues. The germline V and J ends were trimmed by 0 bases and 4 bases, with 5 bases remaining between them. The DNA for the CDR3 is TGTGCCAGCAGTGAAGCGAGCCCAGATACGCAGTATTTT. Translating it yields CASSEASPDTQYF.

The chain carries TRBV11-3 and TRBJ2-4, with TRBD2 matching 11 bases. V was clipped by 4 bases and J by 3 bases; unmatched bases: 2. This CDR3 region has 15 residues. Looked up from germline, CDR1 is SGHNT and CDR2 is YENEEA. CDR3 nucleotide sequence: TGTGCCAGCAGCTCGGGGACTAGCGGCAAAAACATTCAGTACTTC. Translation: CASSSGTSGKNIQYF.

This clonotype was seen more than once but under ten times. The chain couples TRBV24-1 to TRBJ2-2; possibly TRBD2 for D (5 bases). V was shortened by 8 bases and J by 3 bases, with 6 bases between the two germline ends. Per the germline V gene, CDR1 is KGHDR and CDR2 is SFDVKD. This CDR3 contains 12 residues. The CDR3 DNA sequence: TGTGCCACCAACGGGGACACCGGGGAGCTGTTTTTT. Translation gives CATNGDTGELFF.